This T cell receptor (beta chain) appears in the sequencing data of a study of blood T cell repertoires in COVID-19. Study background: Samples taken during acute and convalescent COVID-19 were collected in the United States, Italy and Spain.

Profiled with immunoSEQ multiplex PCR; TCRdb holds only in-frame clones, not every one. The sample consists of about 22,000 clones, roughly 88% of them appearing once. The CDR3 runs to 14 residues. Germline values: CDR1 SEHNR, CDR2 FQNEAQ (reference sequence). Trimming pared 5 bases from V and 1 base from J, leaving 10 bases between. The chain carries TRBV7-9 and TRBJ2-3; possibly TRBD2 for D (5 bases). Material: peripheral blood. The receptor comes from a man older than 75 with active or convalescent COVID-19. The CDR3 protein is CASSPTAGTDTQYF. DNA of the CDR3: TGTGCCAGCAGCCCCACAGCGGGCACAGATACGCAGTATTTT.